One and the same sample provided the 4 T cell receptor beta chains below, sequenced in a study of T cells in Graves' hyperthyroidism and ophthalmopathy (dated by TCRdb to the late 2010s). Library construction relied on multiplex PCR. The sample was run on an Illumina HiSeq 2000. The TCR beta CDR3 regions were amplified from the RNA transcripts. A first-round RT-PCR of the TCR CDR3 used the HTBI primer set with the Qiagen OneStep RT-PCR kit. TCRdb reprocessing: public reads trimmed at Q25 with fastp, clones called with MiXCR, in-frame beta chains kept. For every CDR3 protein sequence, its rows merge into one entry that carries the most common genes and DNA. The sample table holds about 600,000 distinct CDR3 sequences, of which more than 15% were seen once. Clones ranked in the top ten supply around 3.5% of the sample. The sample taken for sequencing was blood. The receptors were gathered from a woman between 35 and 50 years old with Graves' ophthalmopathy.

A note on this clonotype: This sequence may be a read error, since a much larger clone differs from it by one base. The chain has TRBV11-2 and TRBJ2-5, with no clear D. Looked up from germline, CDR1 is SGHAT and CDR2 is FQNNGV. CDR3 size: 13 residues. CDR3 residues: CASRLGRMGTQYF. The CDR3 bases are TGTGCCAGCAGATTAGGACGGATGGGGACCCAGTACTTC.

The genes are TRBV10-3 and TRBJ2-7; 8 positions match TRBD1. The CDR3 sequence is 14 residues long. Per the germline V gene, CDR1 is ENHRY and CDR2 is SYGVKD. V was pared by 11 bases and J by 7 bases, with 16 bases of the junction left unmatched. The CDR3 region has the DNA TGTGCCGCCGGGGCAAGACAGGGGCCAGGGGAGCAGTACTTC. This sequence encodes CAAGARQGPGEQYF.

Many counts were recorded for this clonotype. This chain connects TRBV20-1 to TRBJ2-1; D may be TRBD2 (6 bases). Germline V gene lookup returns CDR1 DFQATT and CDR2 SNEGSKA (reference sequence). V dropped 0 bases and J dropped 4 bases, with 13 bases sitting between them. The CDR3 extends over 15 amino acids. In DNA, the CDR3 is TGCAGTGCTAGAGAGGCTGGACTACGGTACAATGAGCAGTTCTTC. It is translated as CSAREAGLRYNEQFF.

Many counts were recorded for this clonotype. The chain links TRBV6-1 to TRBJ2-7, with 10 bases lining up with TRBD2. This CDR3 spans 16 amino acids. V lost 5 bases and J lost 5; bases outside the gene matches: 12. CDR1 is MNHNS and CDR2 is SASEGT in the germline V gene. The CDR3 region has the DNA TGTGCCAGCAGTTACCGGGCGGACCTAGCGGGAGACGAGCAGTACTTC. Protein: CASSYRADLAGDEQYF.